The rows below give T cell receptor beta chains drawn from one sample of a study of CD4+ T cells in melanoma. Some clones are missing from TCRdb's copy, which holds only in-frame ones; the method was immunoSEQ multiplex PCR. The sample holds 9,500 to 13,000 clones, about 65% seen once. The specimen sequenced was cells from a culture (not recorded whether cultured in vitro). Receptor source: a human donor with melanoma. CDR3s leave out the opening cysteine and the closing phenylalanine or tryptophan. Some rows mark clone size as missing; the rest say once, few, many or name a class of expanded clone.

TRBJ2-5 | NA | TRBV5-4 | ASTETSGDETQY
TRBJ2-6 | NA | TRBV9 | ASSADRGGALSSGANVLT
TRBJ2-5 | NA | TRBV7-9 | ASSLVRETQY
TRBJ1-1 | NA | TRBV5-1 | ASSQRSLNTEAF
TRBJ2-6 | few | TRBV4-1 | ASSQGSLRALAGANVLT
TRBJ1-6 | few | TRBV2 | ASSLGNSPLH
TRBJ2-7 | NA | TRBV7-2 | ASSLVSGGYEQY
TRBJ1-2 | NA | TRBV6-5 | ASSRGRNRIYGYT
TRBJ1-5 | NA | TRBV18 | ASSPTTQTNQPQH
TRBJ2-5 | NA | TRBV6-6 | ASSKPGGFGGETQY
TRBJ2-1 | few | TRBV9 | ASSVSGNPYNEQF
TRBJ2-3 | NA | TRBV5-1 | ASSLKRDTDTQY
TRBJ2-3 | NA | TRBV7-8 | ASSFATADTQY
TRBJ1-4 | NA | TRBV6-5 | ASSYGGGTNEKLF
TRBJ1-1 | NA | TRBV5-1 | ASSLAGGFGAF
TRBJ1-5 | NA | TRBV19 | ASSPRRGLYQPQH
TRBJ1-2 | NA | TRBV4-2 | ASSQDQGNYGYT
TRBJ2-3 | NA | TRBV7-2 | ASSGGLARGDTQY
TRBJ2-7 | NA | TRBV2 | ASRPGQGYEQY
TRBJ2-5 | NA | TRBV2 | ASSDEYPGGPQY
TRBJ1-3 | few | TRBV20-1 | SARLGQRIY
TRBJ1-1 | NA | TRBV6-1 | ASSELLFGGRAF
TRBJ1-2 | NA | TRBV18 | ASSPLGTGKNYGYT
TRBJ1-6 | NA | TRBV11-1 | ASSPFDRGGSPLH
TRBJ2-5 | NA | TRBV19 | ASSLTAGTSGPRGTQY
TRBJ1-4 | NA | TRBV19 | ASSRPGTPAGEKLF
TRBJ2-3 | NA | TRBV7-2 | ASSRGGAIDTQY
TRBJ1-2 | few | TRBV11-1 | ASSLSRGLYGYT
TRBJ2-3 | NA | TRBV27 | ASSLGLAGVDTQY
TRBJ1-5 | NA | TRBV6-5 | ASSYSRHNQPQH
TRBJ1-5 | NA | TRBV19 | ASSQGVDQPQH
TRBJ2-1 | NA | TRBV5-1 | ASSPQAGGSYNEQF
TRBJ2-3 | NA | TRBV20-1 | SPHLWGTQY
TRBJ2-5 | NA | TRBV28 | ASNGGQETQY
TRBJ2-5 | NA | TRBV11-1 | ASSLIVGSGLH
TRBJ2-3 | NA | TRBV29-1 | SVRGSGGWTDTQY
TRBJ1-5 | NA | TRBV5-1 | ASSLEPGLRQPQH
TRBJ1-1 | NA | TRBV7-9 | ASSSKNPEGTEAF
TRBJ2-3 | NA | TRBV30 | AWRLAGGTDTQY
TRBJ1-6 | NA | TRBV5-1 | ASSLTAASYNSPLH
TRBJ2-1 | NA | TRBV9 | ASSVEGGGAAVRNEQF
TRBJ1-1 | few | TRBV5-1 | ASSWGQNTEAF
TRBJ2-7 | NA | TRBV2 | ASSEFSTDPYEQY
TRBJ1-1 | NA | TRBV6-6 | ASYDRGQAF
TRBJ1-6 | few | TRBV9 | ASSGYGSSSLH
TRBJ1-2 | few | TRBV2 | ASSVGRIPGYT
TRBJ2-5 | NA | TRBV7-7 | ASSSTRGETQY
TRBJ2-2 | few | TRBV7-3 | ASSPPENTGELF